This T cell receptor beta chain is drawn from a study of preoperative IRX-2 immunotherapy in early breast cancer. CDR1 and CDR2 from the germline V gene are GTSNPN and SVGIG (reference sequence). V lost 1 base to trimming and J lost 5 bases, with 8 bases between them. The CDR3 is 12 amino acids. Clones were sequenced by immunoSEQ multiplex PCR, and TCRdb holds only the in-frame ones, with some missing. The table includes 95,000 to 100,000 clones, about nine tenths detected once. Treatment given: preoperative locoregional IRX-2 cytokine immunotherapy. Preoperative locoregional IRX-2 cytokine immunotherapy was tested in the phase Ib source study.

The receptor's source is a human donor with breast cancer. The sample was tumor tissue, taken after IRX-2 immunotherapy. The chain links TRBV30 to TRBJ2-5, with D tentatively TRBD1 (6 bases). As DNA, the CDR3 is TGTGCCTGGAGTGGTCAGGGGGAGACCCAGTACTTC. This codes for CAWSGQGETQYF. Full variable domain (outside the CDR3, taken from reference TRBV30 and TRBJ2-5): SQTIHQWPATLVQPVGSPLSLECTVEGTSNPNLYWYRQAAGRGLQLLFYSVGIGQISSEVPQNLSASRPQDRQFILSSKKLLLSDSGFYLCAWSGQGETQYFGPGTRLLVL.